Here is one TCR beta chain with its context. This sample was included in a study of control samples from healthy donors and cancer patients. TCRdb keeps only in-frame clones here, not all; method: immunoSEQ multiplex PCR. The sample has 75,000 to 95,000 clones, 85% to 90% seen once. Trimming pared 3 bases from V and 0 bases from J, leaving 11 bases between. CDR3 length: 15 amino acids. Germline V lookup: CDR1 SNHLY, CDR2 FYNNEI. The TCR originated in a woman aged 45-65 years with colorectal cancer. The chain recombines TRBV2 with TRBJ1-1; no clear D gene. Sequencing used PBMCs. The CDR3: CASSEGRGMNTEAFF. As DNA, the CDR3 is TGTGCCAGCAGTGAGGGCAGAGGAATGAACACTGAAGCTTTCTTT.